This T cell receptor beta chain originates from a study of T-cell reconstitution after alpha-beta-depleted transplantation in children (dated by TCRdb to the mid-2010s). Regarding the complete study: Using TCR repertoire profiling, the study followed T-cell immune reconstitution in a quantitative way in children after TCRalphabeta/CD19-depleted allogeneic hematopoietic cell transplantation.

Library construction relied on PCR. The sequencer was an Illumina HiSeq 2500. TCR libraries were prepared with molecular barcoding, using unique molecular identifiers to normalize TCRbeta repertoire quantification. Starting from the raw public reads, TCRdb applied fastp trimming at Q25, assembled clones with MiXCR and retained in-frame beta chains. Rows are combined by CDR3 protein, so each entry shows the most common genes and DNA. A total of just over 350,000 distinct CDR3 sequences appear in this sample, 13% of them only once. Jointly, the top ten make up about 4% of the sample. Reading the germline V gene gives CDR1 SGHRS and CDR2 YFSETQ. V loses 0 bases of germline sequence and J loses 7 bases, and the interval between the two ends is 14 bases. The CDR3 runs 15 residues from the cysteine to the phenylalanine. This entry keeps only the CDR3 DNA: 45 bases, framed from base 1. This clonotype was observed at least ten times. The antigen it binds to is not known. No much larger clonotype is one base removed from it; base qualities were not supplied.

Sequencing used PBMCs, obtained from the stem cell graft. The chain was built from TRBV5-1 and TRBJ2-1; the D gene is unclear. The clonotype was recovered from a human donor who donated a stem cell graft to a child with Fanconi anemia. The base sequence is TGCGCCAGCAGCTTGGCCGGAAAATCGGGTAATGAGCAGTTCTTC. It encodes CASSLAGKSGNEQFF. Full variable domain (CDR3 extended with the reference TRBV5-1 and TRBJ2-1 proteins): KAGVTQTPRYLIKTRGQQVTLSCSPISGHRSVSWYQQTPGQGLQFLFEYFSETQRNKGNFPGRFSGRQFSNSRSEMNVSTLELGDSALYLCASSLAGKSGNEQFFGPGTRLTVL.